Listed below are T cell receptor beta chains from one sample, sequenced in a study of beta chain features in type 1 diabetes. Sequencing was performed with immunoSEQ multiplex PCR; in TCRdb, only in-frame clones are kept and a portion is missing. Of around 100,000 clones in the sample, 28% were seen once. The material sequenced was central memory CD4+ T cells from blood. These receptors all stem from a woman aged 18-30 years with type 1 diabetes. CDR3s include the opening cysteine and the closing phenylalanine or tryptophan. The D gene is left open where the match is weak. Clone size is given for some rows only: seen once, a few or many times, or a class if the clone is expanded.

clone size: few
V gene: TRBV11-3
D gene: .
J gene: TRBJ2-2
CDR3 DNA: TGTGCCAGCAGCGAGGTTCTTTGGTCGGACACCGGGGAGCTGTTTTTT
CDR3 protein: CASSEVLWSDTGELFF

clone size: few
V gene: TRBV9
D gene: TRBD2
J gene: TRBJ2-1
CDR3 DNA: TGTGCCAGCAGCGTAGGACTAGCGGATTACAATGAGCAGTTCTTC
CDR3 protein: CASSVGLADYNEQFF

clone size: .
V gene: TRBV11-3
D gene: .
J gene: TRBJ1-1
CDR3 DNA: TGTGCCAGCAGCCTCGCAGGAAGTGAAGCTTTCTTT
CDR3 protein: CASSLAGSEAFF

clone size: many
V gene: TRBV29-1
D gene: TRBD2
J gene: TRBJ2-1
CDR3 DNA: TGCAGCGTTTTAGCGGGGGCCTCCTACAATGAGCAGTTCTTC
CDR3 protein: CSVLAGASYNEQFF

clone size: .
V gene: TRBV2
D gene: .
J gene: TRBJ2-5
CDR3 DNA: TGTGCCAGCAGCGGGGGTATAGAGACCCAGTACTTC
CDR3 protein: CASSGGIETQYF

clone size: .
V gene: TRBV27
D gene: .
J gene: TRBJ2-7
CDR3 DNA: TGTGCCAGCAGTTTAGGACAGCCGGGCTCCTACGAGCAGTACTTC
CDR3 protein: CASSLGQPGSYEQYF

clone size: .
V gene: TRBV4-2
D gene: .
J gene: TRBJ1-3
CDR3 DNA: TGTGCCAGCAGCCAAGAAGGACATATTGGAAACACCATATATTTT
CDR3 protein: CASSQEGHIGNTIYF

clone size: few
V gene: TRBV4-3
D gene: TRBD1
J gene: TRBJ2-2
CDR3 DNA: TGCGCCAGCAGCCAGAAGACAGGGGGCGGCGGGGAGCTGTTTTTT
CDR3 protein: CASSQKTGGGGELFF

clone size: few
V gene: TRBV4-2
D gene: TRBD2
J gene: TRBJ2-2
CDR3 DNA: TGTGCCAGCAGCCACCATAGCGGGAGCCGGGCCGGGGAGCTGTTTTTT
CDR3 protein: CASSHHSGSRAGELFF

clone size: .
V gene: TRBV7-2
D gene: TRBD1
J gene: TRBJ1-5
CDR3 DNA: TGTGCCAGCAGCTCGACAGGGCCGGAGCCCCAGCATTTT
CDR3 protein: CASSSTGPEPQHF

clone size: few
V gene: TRBV7-9
D gene: .
J gene: TRBJ1-2
CDR3 DNA: TGTGCCAGCAGCTTAGGGAATTCAGGGGGCTACACCTTC
CDR3 protein: CASSLGNSGGYTF

clone size: few
V gene: TRBV9
D gene: TRBD2
J gene: TRBJ2-1
CDR3 DNA: TGTGCCAGCAGCGTACAGCGGGAGACGGGTGAGCAGTTCTTC
CDR3 protein: CASSVQRETGEQFF

clone size: .
V gene: TRBV5-1
D gene: TRBD2
J gene: TRBJ2-5
CDR3 DNA: TGCGCCAGCAGAAGTGGGACTAGCGGTCAAGAGACCCAGTACTTC
CDR3 protein: CASRSGTSGQETQYF

clone size: .
V gene: TRBV6-1
D gene: TRBD2
J gene: TRBJ2-1
CDR3 DNA: TGTGCCAGCACCATGGGACTAGCGTCTAACAATGAGCAGTTCTTC
CDR3 protein: CASTMGLASNNEQFF